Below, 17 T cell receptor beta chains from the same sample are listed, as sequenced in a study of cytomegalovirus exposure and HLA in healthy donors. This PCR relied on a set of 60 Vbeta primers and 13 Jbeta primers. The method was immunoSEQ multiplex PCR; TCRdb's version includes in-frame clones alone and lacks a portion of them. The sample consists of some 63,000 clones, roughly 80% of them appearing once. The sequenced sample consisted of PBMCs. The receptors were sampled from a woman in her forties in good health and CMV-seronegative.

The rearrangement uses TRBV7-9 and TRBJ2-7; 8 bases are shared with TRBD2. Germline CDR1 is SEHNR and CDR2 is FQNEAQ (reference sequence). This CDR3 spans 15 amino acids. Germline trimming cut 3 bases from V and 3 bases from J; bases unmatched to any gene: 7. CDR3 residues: CASSFPGTRNYEQYF. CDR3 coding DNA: TGTGCCAGCAGCTTCCCCGGGACTAGAAACTACGAGCAGTACTTC.

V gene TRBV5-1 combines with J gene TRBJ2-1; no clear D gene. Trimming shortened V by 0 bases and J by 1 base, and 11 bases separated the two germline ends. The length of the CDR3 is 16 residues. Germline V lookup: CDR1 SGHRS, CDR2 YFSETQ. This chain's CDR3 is CASSLAYSESYNEQFF. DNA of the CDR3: TGCGCCAGCAGCTTGGCCTACTCCGAGTCCTACAATGAGCAGTTCTTC.

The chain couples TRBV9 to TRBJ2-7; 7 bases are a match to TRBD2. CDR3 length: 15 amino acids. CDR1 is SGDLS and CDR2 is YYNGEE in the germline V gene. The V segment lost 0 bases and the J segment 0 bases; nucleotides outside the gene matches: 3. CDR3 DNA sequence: TGTGCCAGCAGCGTAGGGGGACTACACTCCTACGAGCAGTACTTC. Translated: CASSVGGLHSYEQYF.

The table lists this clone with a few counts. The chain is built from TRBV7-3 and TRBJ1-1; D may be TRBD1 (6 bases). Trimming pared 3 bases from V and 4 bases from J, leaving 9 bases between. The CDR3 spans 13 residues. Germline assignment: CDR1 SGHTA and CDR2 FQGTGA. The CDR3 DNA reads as TGTGCCAGCAGCTTCGGGGGGCTCACTGAAGCTTTCTTT. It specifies CASSFGGLTEAFF.

The CDR3 reads CASSPPGLAGAAEQFF. CDR3 in DNA: TGTGCCAGCTCACCTCCGGGACTAGCGGGAGCTGCTGAGCAGTTCTTC. V usage is TRBV18 and J usage is TRBJ2-1, with 14 bases lining up with TRBD2. The CDR3 covers 16 residues. CDR1 and CDR2 from the germline V gene are KGHSH and LQKENI. J gave up 9 bases and V 3 bases, and 7 bases lay outside the gene matches.

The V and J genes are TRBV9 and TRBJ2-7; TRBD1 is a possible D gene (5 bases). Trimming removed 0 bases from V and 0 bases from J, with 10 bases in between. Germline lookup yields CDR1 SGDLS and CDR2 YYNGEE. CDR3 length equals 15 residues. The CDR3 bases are TGTGCCAGCAGCGTAGGGGGCTCGAGCTCCTACGAGCAGTACTTC. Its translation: CASSVGGSSSYEQYF.

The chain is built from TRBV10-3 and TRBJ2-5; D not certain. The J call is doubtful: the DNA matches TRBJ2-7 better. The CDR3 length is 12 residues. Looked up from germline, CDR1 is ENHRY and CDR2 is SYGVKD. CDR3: CAISESAYEQYF. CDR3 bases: TGTGCCATCAGTGAGTCCGCCTACGAGCAGTACTTC.

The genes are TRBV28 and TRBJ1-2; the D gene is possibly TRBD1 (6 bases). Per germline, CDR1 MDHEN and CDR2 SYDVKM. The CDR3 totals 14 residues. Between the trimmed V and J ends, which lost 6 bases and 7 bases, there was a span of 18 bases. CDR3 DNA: TGTGCCAGCAGGGGTGGGGAGGGGGGCGGTGGCTACACCTTC. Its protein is CASRGGEGGGGYTF.

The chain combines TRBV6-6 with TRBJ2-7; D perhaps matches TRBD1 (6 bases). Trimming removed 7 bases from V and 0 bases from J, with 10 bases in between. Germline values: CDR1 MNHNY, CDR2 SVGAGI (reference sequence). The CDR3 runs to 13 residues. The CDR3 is CASKPTGSYEQYF. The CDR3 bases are TGTGCCAGCAAGCCGACAGGCTCCTACGAGCAGTACTTC.

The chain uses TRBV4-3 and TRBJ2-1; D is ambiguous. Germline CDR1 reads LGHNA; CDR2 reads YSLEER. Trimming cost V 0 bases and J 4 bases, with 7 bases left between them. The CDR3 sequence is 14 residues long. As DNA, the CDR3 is TGCGCCAGCAGCCAAGATGCAGAATACAATGAGCAGTTCTTC. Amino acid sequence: CASSQDAEYNEQFF.

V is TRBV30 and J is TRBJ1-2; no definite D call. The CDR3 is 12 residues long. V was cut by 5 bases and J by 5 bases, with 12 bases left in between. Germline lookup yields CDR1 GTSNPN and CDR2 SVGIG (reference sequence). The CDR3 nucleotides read TGTGCCTGGCGCACCCCAGCGTATGGCTACACCTTC. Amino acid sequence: CAWRTPAYGYTF.

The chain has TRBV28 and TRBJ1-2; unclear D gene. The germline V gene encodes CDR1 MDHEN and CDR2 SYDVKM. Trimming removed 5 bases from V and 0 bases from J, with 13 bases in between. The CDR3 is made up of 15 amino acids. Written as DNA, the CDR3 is TGTGCCAGCAGTCCCGGGAGGGCCCCTAACTATGGCTACACCTTC. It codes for CASSPGRAPNYGYTF.

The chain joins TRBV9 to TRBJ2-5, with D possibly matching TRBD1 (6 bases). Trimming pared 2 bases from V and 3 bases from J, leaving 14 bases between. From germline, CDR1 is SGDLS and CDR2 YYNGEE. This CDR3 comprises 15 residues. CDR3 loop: CASSVQGIGKETQYF. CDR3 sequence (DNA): TGTGCCAGCAGCGTTCAGGGGATCGGGAAAGAGACCCAGTACTTC.

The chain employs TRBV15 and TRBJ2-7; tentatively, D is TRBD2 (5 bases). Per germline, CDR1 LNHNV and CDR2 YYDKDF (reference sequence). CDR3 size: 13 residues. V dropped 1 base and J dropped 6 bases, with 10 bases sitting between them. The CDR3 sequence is CATSRGSEREQYF. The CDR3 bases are TGTGCCACCAGCAGAGGTAGCGAGCGCGAGCAGTACTTC.

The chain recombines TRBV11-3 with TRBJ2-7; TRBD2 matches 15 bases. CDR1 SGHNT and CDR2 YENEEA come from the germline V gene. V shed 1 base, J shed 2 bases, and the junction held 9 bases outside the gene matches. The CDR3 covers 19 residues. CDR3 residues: CASSLAGTSGRLAPYEQYF. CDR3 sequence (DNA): TGTGCCAGCAGCTTAGCGGGGACTAGCGGGAGGCTAGCACCCTACGAGCAGTACTTC. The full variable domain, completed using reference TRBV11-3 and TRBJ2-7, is EAGVVQSPRYKIIEKKQPVAFWCNPISGHNTLYWYLQNLGQGPELLIRYENEEAVDDSQLPKDRFSAERLKGVDSTLKIQPAELGDSAVYLCASSLAGTSGRLAPYEQYFGPGTRLTVT.

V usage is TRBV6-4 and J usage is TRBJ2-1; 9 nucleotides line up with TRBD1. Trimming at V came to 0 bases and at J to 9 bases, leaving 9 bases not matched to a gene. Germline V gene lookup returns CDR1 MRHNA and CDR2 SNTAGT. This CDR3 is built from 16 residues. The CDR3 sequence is CASSDSPGQGWSEQFF. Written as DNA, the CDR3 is TGTGCCAGCAGTGACTCGCCCGGACAGGGGTGGAGTGAGCAGTTCTTC.

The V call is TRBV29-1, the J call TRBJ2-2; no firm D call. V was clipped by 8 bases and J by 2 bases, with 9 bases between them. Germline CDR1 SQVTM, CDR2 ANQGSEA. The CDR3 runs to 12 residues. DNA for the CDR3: TGCAGCTTCGGGTCCAACACCGGGGAGCTGTTTTTT. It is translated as CSFGSNTGELFF.